This T cell receptor (beta chain) was sequenced for a study of T cells after somatic rescue of genetic block. Unmatched junction bases numbered 13, after V lost 5 bases and J lost 5 bases. CDR1 is SEHNR, CDR2 FQNEAQ, per germline (reference sequence). The CDR3 is 18 amino acids. Data came from immunoSEQ multiplex PCR; TCRdb stores just in-frame clones and leaves some out. The sample has 100,000 to 120,000 clones; 90% to 95% are singletons. The clonotype was recovered from a woman in her late teens or twenties. The specimen was peripheral blood mononuclear cells (PBMCs). V is TRBV7-9 and J is TRBJ2-5, with TRBD2 identical over 14 bases. The CDR3 here is CASSLGTSGGSPGETQYF. The CDR3 DNA is TGTGCCAGCAGCCTCGGGACTAGCGGGGGTAGTCCGGGGGAGACCCAGTACTTC.